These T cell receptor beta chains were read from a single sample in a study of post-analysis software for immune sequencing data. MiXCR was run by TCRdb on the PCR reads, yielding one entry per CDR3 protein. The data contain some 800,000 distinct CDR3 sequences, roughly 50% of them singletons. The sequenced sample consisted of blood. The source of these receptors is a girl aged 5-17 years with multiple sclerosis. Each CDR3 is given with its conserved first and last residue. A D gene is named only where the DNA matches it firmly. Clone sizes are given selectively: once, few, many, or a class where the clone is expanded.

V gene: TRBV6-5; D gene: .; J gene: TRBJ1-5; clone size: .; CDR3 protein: CASSYAGPGQPQHF; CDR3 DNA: TGTGCCAGCAGTTACGCAGGGCCCGGTCAGCCCCAGCATTTT
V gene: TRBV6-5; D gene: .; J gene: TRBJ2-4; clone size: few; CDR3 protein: CASSFRGGVKNIQYF; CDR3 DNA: TGTGCCAGCAGTTTTCGTGGGGGAGTCAAAAACATTCAGTACTTC
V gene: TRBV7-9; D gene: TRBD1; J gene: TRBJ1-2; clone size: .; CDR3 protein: CASSLAQGADYGYTF; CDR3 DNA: TGTGCCAGCAGCTTAGCCCAGGGGGCGGACTATGGCTACACCTTC
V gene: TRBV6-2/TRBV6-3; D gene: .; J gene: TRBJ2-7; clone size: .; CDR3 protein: CASSRELYEQYF; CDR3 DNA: TGTGCCAGCAGCCGAGAGCTCTACGAGCAGTACTTC
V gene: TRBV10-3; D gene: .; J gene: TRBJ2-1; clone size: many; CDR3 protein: CAISESPAEGHNREQFF; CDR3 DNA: TGTGCCATCAGTGAGTCACCAGCGGAGGGGCACAATCGTGAGCAGTTCTTC
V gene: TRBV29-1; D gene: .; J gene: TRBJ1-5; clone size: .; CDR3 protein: CSVVDQPQHF; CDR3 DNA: TGCAGCGTTGTAGATCAGCCCCAGCATTTT
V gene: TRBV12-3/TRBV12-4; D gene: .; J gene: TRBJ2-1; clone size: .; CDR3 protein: CASSLKRGNEQFF; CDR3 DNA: TGTGCCAGCAGTTTAAAAAGGGGGAATGAGCAGTTCTTC
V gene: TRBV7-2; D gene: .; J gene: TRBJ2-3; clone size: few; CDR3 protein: CASSRVRAGAQDTQYF; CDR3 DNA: TGTGCCAGCAGCCGAGTGCGGGCAGGGGCTCAAGATACGCAGTATTTT
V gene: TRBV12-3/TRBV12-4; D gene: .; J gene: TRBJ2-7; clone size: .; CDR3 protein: CASRSGTSSSYEQYF; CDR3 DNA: TGTGCCAGCAGATCCGGGACCTCGAGCTCCTACGAGCAGTACTTC
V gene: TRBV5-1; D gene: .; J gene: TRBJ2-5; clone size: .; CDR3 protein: CASSLALTGDQETQYF; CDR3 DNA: TGCGCCAGCAGCTTGGCTCTGACAGGAGACCAAGAGACCCAGTACTTC
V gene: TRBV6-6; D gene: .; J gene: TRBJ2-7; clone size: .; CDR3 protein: CASSSLDTSYEQYF; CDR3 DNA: TGTGCCAGCAGTTCTCTTGACACTTCCTACGAGCAGTACTTC
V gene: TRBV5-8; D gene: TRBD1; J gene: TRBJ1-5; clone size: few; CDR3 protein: CASSLDGTGNFQPQHF; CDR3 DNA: TGTGCCAGCAGCTTGGACGGGACAGGGAATTTTCAGCCCCAGCATTTT
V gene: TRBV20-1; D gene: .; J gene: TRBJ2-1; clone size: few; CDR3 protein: CSALSGVGSNEQFF; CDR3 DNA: TGCAGTGCCCTTAGCGGCGTGGGGTCGAATGAGCAGTTCTTC
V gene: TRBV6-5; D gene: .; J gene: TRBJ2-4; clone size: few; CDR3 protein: CASSSLGFGSKNIQYF; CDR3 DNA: TGTGCCAGCAGTTCCTTGGGTTTTGGGTCCAAAAACATTCAGTACTTC
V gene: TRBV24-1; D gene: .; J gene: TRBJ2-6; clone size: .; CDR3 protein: CATSDSKSQGYSGANVLTF; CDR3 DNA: TGTGCCACCAGTGATTCGAAGTCACAGGGATACTCTGGGGCCAACGTCCTGACTTTC
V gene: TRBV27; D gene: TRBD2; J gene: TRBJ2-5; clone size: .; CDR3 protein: CASSLSSGRRGETQYF; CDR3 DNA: TGTGCCAGCAGTTTATCTAGCGGGAGGCGGGGAGAGACCCAGTACTTC
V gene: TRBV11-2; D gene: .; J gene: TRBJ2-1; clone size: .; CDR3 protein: CASNPQGPYNEQFF; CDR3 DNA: TGTGCTAGCAACCCACAGGGCCCCTACAATGAGCAGTTCTTC
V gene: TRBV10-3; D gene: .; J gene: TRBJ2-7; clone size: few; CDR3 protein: CAISESGDLGYEQYF; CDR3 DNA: TGTGCCATCAGTGAGTCAGGGGATCTGGGGTACGAGCAGTACTTC